This T cell receptor (beta chain) was captured by sequencing in a study of cytomegalovirus exposure and HLA in healthy donors. Study-level background: The approximately 110 validation repertoires were reported in a later analysis to have been generated on the same platform as the roughly 720 first-cohort repertoires.

Libraries were prepared by immunoSEQ multiplex PCR; TCRdb keeps only in-frame clonotypes and omits some of them. In the table there are over 200,000 clones, about 91% of which are singletons. The CDR3 has 13 residues. V lost 7 bases and J lost 5, with 14 bases in between. Germline-derived CDR1 and CDR2 are MNHNS and SASEGT. This TCR was sampled from a woman aged 18-29 years in good health and CMV-seronegative. This chain links TRBV6-1 with TRBJ1-1; no reliable D call. Source material: PBMCs. DNA of the CDR3: TGTGCCAGCAAGGCAGGCCTAACAACTGAAGCTTTCTTT. Amino acid sequence: CASKAGLTTEAFF.